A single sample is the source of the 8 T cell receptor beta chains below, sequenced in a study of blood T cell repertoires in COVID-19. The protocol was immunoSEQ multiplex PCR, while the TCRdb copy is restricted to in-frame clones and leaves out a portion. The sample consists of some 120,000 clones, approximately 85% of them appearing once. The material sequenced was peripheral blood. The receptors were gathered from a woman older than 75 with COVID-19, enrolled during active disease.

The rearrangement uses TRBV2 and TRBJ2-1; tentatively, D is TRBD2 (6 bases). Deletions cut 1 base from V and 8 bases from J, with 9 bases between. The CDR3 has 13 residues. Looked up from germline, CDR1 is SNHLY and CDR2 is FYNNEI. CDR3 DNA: TGTGCCAGCAGTGAAGGGGGGGTTGATGAGCAGTTCTTC. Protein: CASSEGGVDEQFF.

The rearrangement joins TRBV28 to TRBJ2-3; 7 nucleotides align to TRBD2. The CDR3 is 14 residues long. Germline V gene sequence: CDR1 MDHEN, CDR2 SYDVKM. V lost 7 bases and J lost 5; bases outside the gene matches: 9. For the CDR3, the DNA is TGTGCCAGCACGAGTGCGGGAGCGATAGATACGCAGTATTTT. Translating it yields CASTSAGAIDTQYF.

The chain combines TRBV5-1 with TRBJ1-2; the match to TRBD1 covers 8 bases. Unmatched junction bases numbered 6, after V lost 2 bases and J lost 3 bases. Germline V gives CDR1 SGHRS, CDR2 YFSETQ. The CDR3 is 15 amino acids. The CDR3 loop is CASSFRTGLHYGYTF. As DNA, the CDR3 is TGCGCCAGCAGCTTCAGGACAGGGTTACACTATGGCTACACCTTC.

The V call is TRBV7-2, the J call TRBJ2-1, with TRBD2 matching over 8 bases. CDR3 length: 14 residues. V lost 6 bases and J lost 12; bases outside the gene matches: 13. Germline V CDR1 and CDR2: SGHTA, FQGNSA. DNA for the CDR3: TGTGCCAGCAGTCCTACTCCGGGAGGGGGGTTGCAGTTCTTC. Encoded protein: CASSPTPGGGLQFF.

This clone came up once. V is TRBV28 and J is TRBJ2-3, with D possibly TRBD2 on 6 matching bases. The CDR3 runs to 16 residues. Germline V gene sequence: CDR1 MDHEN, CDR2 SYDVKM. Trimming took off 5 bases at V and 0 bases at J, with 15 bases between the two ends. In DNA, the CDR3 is TGTGCCAGCAGTCCCCTCGGAGCGGGCAGCACAGATACGCAGTATTTT. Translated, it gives CASSPLGAGSTDTQYF. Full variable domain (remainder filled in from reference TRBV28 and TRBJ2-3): DVKVTQSSRYLVKRTGEKVFLECVQDMDHENMFWYRQDPGLGLRLIYFSYDVKMKEKGDIPEGYSVSREKKERFSLILESASTNQTSMYLCASSPLGAGSTDTQYFGPGTRLTVL.

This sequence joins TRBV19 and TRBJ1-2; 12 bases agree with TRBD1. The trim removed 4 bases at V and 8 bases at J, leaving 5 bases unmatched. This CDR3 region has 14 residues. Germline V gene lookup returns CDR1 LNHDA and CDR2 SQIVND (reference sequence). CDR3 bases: TGTGCCAGTAGTAGCCGGGACAGGGGGCGAGGCTACACCTTC. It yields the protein CASSSRDRGRGYTF.

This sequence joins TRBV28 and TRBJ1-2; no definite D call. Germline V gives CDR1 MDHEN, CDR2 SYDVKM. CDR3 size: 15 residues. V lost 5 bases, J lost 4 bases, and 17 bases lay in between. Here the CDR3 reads CASSTRVVIPYGYTF. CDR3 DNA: TGTGCCAGCAGTACCCGGGTAGTTATTCCCTATGGCTACACCTTC.

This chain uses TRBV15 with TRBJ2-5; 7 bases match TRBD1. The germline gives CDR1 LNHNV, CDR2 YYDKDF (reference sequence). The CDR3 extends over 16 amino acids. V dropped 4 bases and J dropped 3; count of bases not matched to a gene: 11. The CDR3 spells CATSKGDSRWEETQYF. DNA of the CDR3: TGTGCCACCAGCAAGGGGGACAGTCGGTGGGAAGAGACCCAGTACTTC.